Listed here are 29 T cell receptor beta chains from one sample, sequenced in a study of CD8+ T cells in alopecia areata. The treatment was: oral pan-JAK inhibitor, 5-10 mg twice daily. Sequencing templates came from extracted RNA that was reverse transcribed into cDNA. Produced via immunoSEQ multiplex PCR; TCRdb's table is partial and in-frame only. Among approximately 150,000 clones listed, 58% were seen once. Sequences were derived from CD4+ T cells sorted from blood, sampled at roughly week 58, from a patient treated with tofacitinib. The receptors were gathered from a human donor with alopecia areata.

This clone has just a few counts. The chain combines TRBV6-5 with TRBJ1-2; D is undetermined. The CDR3 is made up of 11 amino acids. Germline V gene lookup returns CDR1 MNHEY and CDR2 SVGAGI. V shed 6 bases and J shed 6 bases, with 8 bases lying between them. The CDR3 DNA follows: TGTGCCAGCAGACGAGGGCATGGCTACACCTTC. Its translation: CASRRGHGYTF.

The genes are TRBV2 and TRBJ1-6; 7 bases map to TRBD1. This CDR3 spans 14 amino acids. Germline loops: CDR1 SNHLY, CDR2 FYNNEI. J was trimmed by 10 bases and V by 2 bases; bases with no gene match: 5. Here the CDR3 reads CASSETGVSSPLHF. The CDR3 coding sequence is TGTGCCAGCAGTGAAACAGGGGTCAGCTCACCCCTCCACTTT. Full variable domain (rest looked up from reference TRBV2 and TRBJ1-6): EPEVTQTPSHQVTQMGQEVILRCVPISNHLYFYWYRQILGQKVEFLVSFYNNEISEKSEIFDDQFSVERPDGSNFTLKIRSTKLEDSAMYFCASSETGVSSPLHFGNGTRLTVT.

The CDR3 bases are TGCGCCAGCAGTCAGTTGGCTGGGCTAGTCCTCTACAATGAGCAGTTCTTC. This gives the protein CASSQLAGLVLYNEQFF. V usage is TRBV23-1 and J usage is TRBJ2-1; D gene ambiguous. TRBV23-1 is assigned to the ORF class and has an uncertain function. The CDR3 is 17 residues long. Deletions cut 3 bases from V and 3 bases from J, with 18 bases between.

This clone was observed a handful of times. V gene TRBV27 combines with J gene TRBJ1-2, with 7 positions matching TRBD1. The CDR3 has 13 residues. The germline CDR1 and CDR2 sequences are MNHEY and SMNVEV (reference sequence). Losses at the gene ends were 6 bases for V and 4 bases for J; bases not matched to a gene: 5. CDR3 protein: CASSARQGYGYTF. The DNA for the CDR3 is TGTGCCAGCAGCGCCCGACAGGGCTATGGCTACACCTTC.

This clone was recorded a few times. The V call is TRBV2, the J call TRBJ2-3, with TRBD2 identical over 10 bases. The CDR3 has 18 amino acids. Germline lookup yields CDR1 SNHLY and CDR2 FYNNEI. V lost 4 bases to trimming and J lost 7 bases; unmatched junction nucleotides: 17. The CDR3 DNA reads TGTGCCAGCAGTGCCTCGGCGAGGGCAGCGGGGGGGCGGAATACGCAGTATTTT. Encoded protein: CASSASARAAGGRNTQYF.

The rearrangement joins TRBV29-1 to TRBJ1-2; D might be TRBD1 (5 bases). This CDR3 contains 16 residues. Germline V gene lookup returns CDR1 SQVTM and CDR2 ANQGSEA. V was trimmed by 4 bases and J by 8 bases, leaving 26 bases between them. The CDR3 DNA reads as TGCAGCGTTGGGGAGGGAATGGTTCCCAGGGCGCGGGGCTACACCTTC. It specifies CSVGEGMVPRARGYTF.

The rearrangement links TRBV19 to TRBJ2-7; 10 bases are a match to TRBD1. Germline loops: CDR1 LNHDA, CDR2 SQIVND (reference sequence). With 5 bases clipped from V and 3 bases from J, the junction kept 7 bases outside the gene matches. CDR3 length: 15 residues. This CDR3 is CASSAKGQGIYEQYF. The CDR3 region has the DNA TGTGCCAGTAGTGCCAAGGGACAGGGGATCTACGAGCAGTACTTC.

Points on this clone: Other DNA sequences in the sample encode the same CDR3. This chain connects TRBV30 to TRBJ2-6, with D unresolved. CDR3 length equals 13 residues. Germline V gene data show CDR1 as GTSNPN and CDR2 as SVGIG (reference sequence). The V end lost 5 bases, the J end lost 0 bases, and 5 bases lay between the germline ends. Here the CDR3 DNA reads TGTGCCTGGCGCCTCTCTGGGGCCAACGTCCTGACTTTC. It codes for CAWRLSGANVLTF.

The V call is TRBV2, the J call TRBJ1-2; D is possibly TRBD1 (5 bases). The V end lost 4 bases, the J end lost 7 bases, and 13 bases lay between the germline ends. The length of the CDR3 is 13 residues. The germline CDR1 and CDR2 sequences are SNHLY and FYNNEI. The CDR3 loop is CASSGSRVGGYTF. The CDR3 DNA sequence: TGTGCCAGCAGTGGAAGCAGGGTGGGTGGCTACACCTTC.

This clone was detected only once. J is TRBJ1-6 and V is TRBV27, with TRBD1 matching 8 bases. The CDR3 sequence is 15 residues long. J lost 9 bases, V lost 5 bases, and 9 bases had no gene match. The germline V gene has CDR1 MNHEY and CDR2 SMNVEV (reference sequence). The CDR3 reads CASSVGNRGTSPLHF. The CDR3 DNA reads as TGTGCCAGCAGTGTGGGGAACAGGGGGACTTCACCCCTCCACTTT.

The chain links TRBV15 to TRBJ2-5; 7 bases agree with TRBD1. Germline trimming cut 4 bases from V and 1 base from J; bases unmatched to any gene: 3. Looked up from germline, CDR1 is LNHNV and CDR2 is YYDKDF (reference sequence). The CDR3 is 14 residues long. The CDR3 loop is CATSNDRAQETQYF. For the CDR3, the DNA is TGTGCCACCAGCAATGACAGGGCCCAAGAGACCCAGTACTTC.

The V gene is TRBV4-1, the J gene TRBJ2-5; D possibly corresponds to TRBD1 (6 bases). The CDR3 loop spans 15 amino acids. Germline V gives CDR1 MGHRA, CDR2 YSYEKL. Between the trimmed V and J ends, which lost 0 bases and 3 bases, there was a span of 11 bases. The CDR3 DNA reads as TGCGCCAGCAGCCAAGAAGGACAGATAGAAGAGACCCAGTACTTC. Translating gives CASSQEGQIEETQYF.

V and J are TRBV4-2 and TRBJ2-3, with 9 bases that match TRBD1. The trim removed 1 base at V and 8 bases at J, leaving 4 bases unmatched. Germline CDR1 is LGHNA and CDR2 is YNFKEQ. The CDR3 has 14 residues. The CDR3 coding sequence is TGTGCCAGCAGCCAAGCGACAGGGGGTAGTACGCAGTATTTT. Protein sequence: CASSQATGGSTQYF.

This clone turned up a few times. The V and J genes are TRBV12-5 and TRBJ2-3; TRBD1 matches at 8 bases. The V gene's germline CDR1 is LGHNT and CDR2 FRNRAP. The CDR3 runs 15 residues. Trimming removed 5 bases from V and 0 bases from J; junction bases left unmatched: 4. CDR3 amino acids: CASGRRTGSTDTQYF. Here the CDR3 DNA reads TGTGCTAGTGGTCGCCGGACAGGGAGCACAGATACGCAGTATTTT.

The rearrangement joins TRBV4-2 to TRBJ1-1, with a possible D match to TRBD1 (6 bases). Germline loops: CDR1 LGHNA, CDR2 YNFKEQ. The V end was cut by 2 bases, the J end by 6 bases, with 10 bases between. This CDR3 is 13 amino acids long. The DNA for the CDR3 is TGTGCCAGCAGCCAACAGGGGAAACCTGAAGCTTTCTTT. Its protein product is CASSQQGKPEAFF.

The chain recombines TRBV29-1 with TRBJ1-2, with D unclear. Trimming shortened V by 4 bases and J by 0 bases, and 12 bases separated the two germline ends. This CDR3 region has 14 residues. CDR1 and CDR2 (germline): SQVTM, ANQGSEA. The DNA of the CDR3 is TGCAGCGTTGTTATCCCAGGAACTAACTATGGCTACACCTTC. Protein sequence: CSVVIPGTNYGYTF. Together with reference TRBV29-1 and TRBJ1-2, the CDR3 gives the full variable domain: SAVISQKPSRDICQRGTSLTIQCQVDSQVTMMFWYRQQPGQSLTLIATANQGSEATYESGFVIDKFPISRPNLTFSTLTVSNMSPEDSSIYLCSVVIPGTNYGYTFGSGTRLTVV.

The chain uses TRBV29-1 and TRBJ2-7; 11 nucleotides align to TRBD1. The CDR3 consists of 14 residues. V lost 4 bases and J lost 2; bases outside the gene matches: 4. Per germline, CDR1 SQVTM and CDR2 ANQGSEA. The CDR3 coding sequence is TGCAGCGTTGCCGCGGGACAGGGGGCCTACGAGCAGTACTTC. It translates to CSVAAGQGAYEQYF.

The table lists this clone with a few counts. Distinct nucleotide sequences in the sample also encode this CDR3. The gene calls are TRBV19 and TRBJ2-7; TRBD1 matches at 7 bases. Trimming at V came to 9 bases and at J to 2 bases, leaving 1 base not matched to a gene. Germline V gene lookup returns CDR1 LNHDA and CDR2 SQIVND (reference sequence). The CDR3 has 11 residues. The CDR3 protein is CASGQAYEQYF. The CDR3 DNA sequence: TGTGCCAGCGGACAGGCCTACGAGCAGTACTTC. Based on the CDR3 plus reference TRBV19 and TRBJ2-7, the full variable domain is DGGITQSPKYLFRKEGQNVTLSCEQNLNHDAMYWYRQDPGQGLRLIYYSQIVNDFQKGDIAEGYSVSREKKESFPLTVTSAQKNPTAFYLCASGQAYEQYFGPGTRLTVT.

In DNA form, the CDR3 reads TGTGCCAGCAGTTACTCTCGAGTTGGATATGGCTACACCTTC. This gives the protein CASSYSRVGYGYTF. The V gene is TRBV6-5, the J gene TRBJ1-2; D gene unclear. This CDR3 has 14 amino acids. From germline, CDR1 is MNHEY and CDR2 SVGAGI. Trimming shortened V by 0 bases and J by 5 bases, and 10 bases separated the two germline ends.

This clone has a single count. This chain connects TRBV9 to TRBJ2-3; a possible D gene is TRBD1 (5 bases). This CDR3 has 18 residues. Germline CDR1 and CDR2: SGDLS and YYNGEE. With 4 bases removed from V and 0 bases from J, the gap between germline ends came to 21 bases. The CDR3 is CASSPQTWTSTSTDTQYF. CDR3 coding DNA: TGTGCCAGCAGCCCACAAACCTGGACATCCACGAGCACAGATACGCAGTATTTT.

J is TRBJ1-3 and V is TRBV7-2; tentatively, D is TRBD1 (6 bases). Germline V gene data show CDR1 as SGHTA and CDR2 as FQGNSA. Trimming took off 1 base at V and 2 bases at J, with 9 bases between the two ends. The CDR3 has 15 amino acids. CDR3 sequence reads: CASSLDRTAGNTIYF. The CDR3 DNA reads as TGTGCCAGCAGCTTAGATCGGACAGCTGGAAACACCATATATTTT.

CDR3 nucleotide sequence: TGTGCCAGCAGCTCGGCTAGCGGCTACACAGATACGCAGTATTTT. This sequence encodes CASSSASGYTDTQYF. This chain links TRBV2 with TRBJ2-3, with TRBD2 matching over 7 bases. Germline CDR1 is SNHLY and CDR2 is FYNNEI. J lost 2 bases, V lost 6 bases, and 8 bases had no gene match. The CDR3 is 15 amino acids.

The CDR3, as DNA: TGTGCCTGGAGTGTCGGGGCAGCGGGCAATCAGCCCCAGCATTTT. Its protein product is CAWSVGAAGNQPQHF. V usage is TRBV30 and J usage is TRBJ1-5; D possibly corresponds to TRBD1 (5 bases). V lost 0 bases and J lost 2, with 11 bases in between. CDR3 length equals 15 residues. In germline, CDR1 is GTSNPN, CDR2 SVGIG (reference sequence).

CDR3 region: CASSVESGSGYEQYF. In nucleotides, the CDR3 is TGTGCCAGCAGCGTAGAGTCCGGAAGTGGCTACGAGCAGTACTTC. V usage is TRBV9 and J usage is TRBJ2-7; D remains ambiguous. CDR3 length equals 15 residues. In germline, CDR1 is SGDLS, CDR2 YYNGEE. V lost 0 bases and J 3 bases, leaving 13 bases between the germline ends.

This clone has a single count. The chain carries TRBV6-4 and TRBJ2-1; 9 positions match TRBD1. Trimming took 2 bases from V and 6 from J; bases not matched to a gene: 2. The CDR3 is made up of 14 amino acids. The germline V gene encodes CDR1 MRHNA and CDR2 SNTAGT. CDR3: CASSDGTGFNEQFF. CDR3 DNA sequence: TGTGCCAGCAGTGACGGGACAGGGTTCAATGAGCAGTTCTTC.

This clone was found a few times. The J gene is TRBJ2-2, the V gene TRBV29-1; no firm D call. Germline CDR1 SQVTM, CDR2 ANQGSEA. CDR3 length: 10 residues. V shed 7 bases and J shed 6 bases, with 6 bases lying between them. The CDR3: CSAEAGELFF. Here the CDR3 DNA reads TGCAGCGCCGAAGCCGGGGAGCTGTTTTTT.

Only a few counts were recorded for this clone. The rearrangement uses TRBV19 and TRBJ1-5; D remains ambiguous. V was cut by 7 bases and J by 1 base, with 20 bases left in between. The germline CDR1 and CDR2 sequences are LNHDA and SQIVND (reference sequence). The CDR3 loop spans 17 amino acids. The CDR3 sequence is CASTDGRRQKSNQPQHF. CDR3 nucleotides: TGTGCCAGTACCGACGGAAGGAGGCAGAAGAGCAATCAGCCCCAGCATTTT.

This clone has only one observation. The chain combines TRBV9 with TRBJ1-3; D remains ambiguous. With 0 bases removed from V and 1 base from J, the gap between germline ends came to 2 bases. From germline, CDR1 is SGDLS and CDR2 YYNGEE. CDR3 length: 13 amino acids. The CDR3: CASSVESGNTIYF. CDR3 nucleotides: TGTGCCAGCAGCGTAGAATCTGGAAACACCATATATTTT.

The chain links TRBV7-9 to TRBJ2-3, with D unclear. The CDR3 has 13 residues. Trimming pared 3 bases from V and 6 bases from J, leaving 10 bases between. CDR1 and CDR2 from the germline V gene are SEHNR and FQNEAQ (reference sequence). This CDR3 is CASSFWGSDTQYF. As DNA, the CDR3 is TGTGCCAGCAGCTTTTGGGGATCGGATACGCAGTATTTT.